This T cell receptor (beta chain) was captured in a study of siplizumab effects on memory and regulatory T cells. Sequenced by immunoSEQ multiplex PCR; TCRdb stores in-frame clones only, minus some. Of around 77,000 clones listed, more than 80% are singletons. CDR1 and CDR2 (germline): MDHEN, SYDVKM. Trimming at V came to 2 bases and at J to 2 bases, leaving 7 bases not matched to a gene. The CDR3 extends over 16 amino acids. Sequencing was performed on CD8+ T cells sorted from blood. V and J are TRBV28 and TRBJ2-7, with TRBD2 matching 9 bases. This receptor was obtained from a human donor in good health. The CDR3 loop is CASSLSRTSATYEQYF. Written as DNA, the CDR3 is TGTGCCAGCAGTTTAAGTCGGACTAGCGCCACCTACGAGCAGTACTTC.